The clone carrying this TCR beta chain turned up a few times. This sample is drawn from a study of blood T cell repertoires in COVID-19. V shed 3 bases and J shed 8 bases, with 10 bases lying between them. This CDR3 region has 12 residues. How the authors handled the data: Estimation of nucleated cell counts relied on the amplification of reference gene primers. The table came from immunoSEQ multiplex PCR; TCRdb's copy has only in-frame clones and leaves some out. The DNA was the basis for D and trimming; V, J and clone size are from that table. Among about 400,000 clones, more than 75% were seen once, and the ten largest hold 3%.

The sample consisted of peripheral blood. This sequence was found in a human donor in a cohort sampled during active COVID-19. The chain is built from TRBV12-3 or TRBV12-4 and TRBJ1-2; D not certain. The CDR3 loop reads CASSFGTMGYTF. The CDR3 DNA reads TGTGCCAGCAGTTTTGGAACTATGGGCTACACCTTC.